The 2 T cell receptor beta chains in this list originate from one sample, sequenced in a study of response to subunit inactivated influenza vaccine (dated by TCRdb to the late 2010s). Library preparation used RT-PCR. The sequencer listed for this sample is Illumina HiSeq 2500. TCRdb reprocessing: public reads trimmed at Q25 with fastp, clones called with MiXCR, in-frame beta chains kept. Rows with a matching CDR3 protein are joined into one entry that keeps the most common DNA and genes. The sample contains around 540,000 distinct CDR3 sequences, about 12% of them found a single time. Together, the top ten hold 10% of the sample. The specimen comprised PBMCs from blood, sampled on the day of vaccination. The source is a man between 50 and 59 years old who received an inactivated influenza vaccine. Donor details come from another sample of the same person, matched by shared clones.

The V gene is TRBV29-1, the J gene TRBJ2-7; the match to TRBD1 covers 9 bases. The CDR3 is 16 residues long. The V gene's germline CDR1 is SQVTM and CDR2 ANQGSEA. J lost 4 bases, V lost 5 bases, and 15 bases had no gene match. As DNA, the CDR3 is TGCAGCGTTTACGGCCAGGGACAGGGAGATTTTTACGAGCAGTACTTC. Amino acid sequence: CSVYGQGQGDFYEQYF.

The chain combines TRBV7-2 with TRBJ2-7; a weak D match, TRBD2 (6 bases). This CDR3 spans 16 amino acids. V lost 5 bases and J lost 3, with 20 bases in between. Germline assignment: CDR1 SGHTA and CDR2 FQGNSA. The CDR3 protein is CASSPPGGMGRYEQYF. Here the CDR3 DNA reads TGTGCCAGCAGCCCACCCGGAGGGATGGGGCGCTACGAGCAGTACTTC.